The entry below gives a single T cell receptor (beta chain) sequence along with its context. Its antigen is currently unknown. The entry originates in a study of T cell repertoires in cytomegalovirus infection. Via MiXCR, TCRdb re-called the reads, giving one row per CDR3 protein. Of roughly 120,000 distinct CDR3 sequences in the sample, 25% to 35% were seen once. The sample here was CD8+ T cells from cultured PBMCs, taken from culture after CMV antigen stimulation. The receptor's source is a human donor in good health (CMV status not recorded). Some clones in this sample may be carry-over from other donors' samples.

CDR3 residues: CASSFLCTDTQYF. DNA for the CDR3: TGTGCCAGCAGTTTCCTGTGCACAGATACGCAGTATTTT. The genes are TRBV28 and TRBJ2-3; D is unclear. Trimming removed 3 bases from V and 1 base from J, with 5 bases in between. Looked up from germline, CDR1 is MDHEN and CDR2 is SYDVKM. The CDR3 consists of 13 residues. Full variable domain (outside the CDR3, taken from reference TRBV28 and TRBJ2-3): DVKVTQSSRYLVKRTGEKVFLECVQDMDHENMFWYRQDPGLGLRLIYFSYDVKMKEKGDIPEGYSVSREKKERFSLILESASTNQTSMYLCASSFLCTDTQYFGPGTRLTVL.